The clone carrying this T cell receptor beta chain was found many times. With V trimmed by 5 bases and J by 5 bases, 9 bases remained unmatched. The CDR3 contains 14 residues. Germline CDR1 reads DFQATT; CDR2 reads SNEGSKA (reference sequence). This entry comes from a study of identical twins. One entry per CDR3 protein results from TCRdb running MiXCR on the 5' RACE reads. Of 600,000 to 700,000 distinct CDR3 sequences in the sample, 21% were seen once. The sample also formed part of further work on T cells expressing NK-cell markers. That paper notes: An anti-gamma-delta TCR antibody confined sorting to alpha-beta TCR T cells across several of the experiments.

The TCR was taken from a woman between 18 and 29 years old in good health. The chain combines TRBV20-1 with TRBJ2-1; 7 nucleotides agree with TRBD2. Sequenced sample: PBMCs. For the CDR3, the DNA is TGCAGTGCTTCTGTAACTAGCGTGAACAATGAGCAGTTCTTC. This translates into CSASVTSVNNEQFF.